This T cell receptor beta chain was identified during a study of T cells in Graves' hyperthyroidism and ophthalmopathy. About the research overall: Peripheral blood collection took place at initial diagnosis, before any treatment.

This clonotype was observed a few times. Its target is not known. The CDR3 does not end in the conserved phenylalanine or tryptophan, so this is likely a read error. It was RNA transcripts that yielded the amplified TCR beta CDR3 regions. An initial round of RT-PCR targeting the TCR CDR3 relied on the HTBI primer set. One entry per CDR3 protein results from TCRdb running MiXCR on the multiplex PCR reads. The sample holds around 300,000 distinct CDR3 sequences, around 15% seen once. Among the patients, aged 18 to 65, hyperthyroidism was newly diagnosed and had lasted under 2 months. Investigators excluded patients with uncontrolled infection, other autoimmune disease, pregnancy or lactation. Study findings and constraints: Researchers found most expanded thyroid clonotypes above 0.001 in blood as well.

There are 13 residues in the CDR3. The V gene end was trimmed by 6 bases and the J gene end by 6 bases; junction bases not matched to a gene: 5. Per the germline V gene, CDR1 is SGHTA and CDR2 is FQGTGA. The sequencing input was blood. This sequence originates from a woman aged 45-60 years with Graves' hyperthyroidism that later progressed to Graves' ophthalmopathy. The rearrangement links TRBV7-3 to TRBJ2-1; 7 bases are a match to TRBD1. The CDR3 DNA is TGTGCCAGCAGTAAGGGACAGACCAATGAGCAGTTCCTC. Its translation is CASSKGQTNEQFL.